Each of the 11 T cell receptor beta chains below was sequenced from the same sample in a study of cytomegalovirus exposure and HLA in healthy donors. The primer mix had 60 Vbeta and 13 Jbeta primers. The assay was immunoSEQ multiplex PCR, and TCRdb's table has in-frame clones only and misses some. Of over 95,000 clones listed, 65% to 80% were seen once; the top ten hold 9.5% to 13%. Sequencing input: PBMCs. Source of these receptors: a man in his forties or fifties in good health and CMV-seropositive.

The chain couples TRBV27 to TRBJ2-7; 12 positions agree with TRBD1. Germline lookup yields CDR1 MNHEY and CDR2 SMNVEV (reference sequence). V dropped 2 bases and J dropped 4; count of bases not matched to a gene: 6. CDR3 length: 16 residues. In DNA form, the CDR3 reads TGTGCCAGCAGTTTAACTTGGGGACAGGGGGCTTACGAGCAGTACTTC. It codes for CASSLTWGQGAYEQYF.

Only a few counts were recorded for this clone. The gene calls are TRBV7-8 and TRBJ2-2, with D maybe TRBD2 (5 bases). Trimming removed 6 bases from V and 1 base from J, with 9 bases in between. Germline lookup yields CDR1 SGHVS and CDR2 FQNEAQ. The CDR3 contains 14 residues. The CDR3 here is CASRQGRNTGELFF. For the CDR3, the DNA is TGTGCCAGCAGGCAAGGGAGGAACACCGGGGAGCTGTTTTTT.

The J gene is TRBJ1-6, the V gene TRBV5-3; tentative D call: TRBD1 (5 bases). TRBV5-3 is marked as an open reading frame, function uncertain. The CDR3 length is 17 residues. Trimming took 4 bases from V and 1 from J, leaving 15 bases between them. In nucleotides, the CDR3 is TGTGCCAGAAGCGGGGCCGTTGGGTTGTCCTATAATTCACCCCTCCACTTT. Its protein product is CARSGAVGLSYNSPLHF.

This clone was seen a few times. V and J are TRBV5-5 and TRBJ2-7; tentatively, D is TRBD1 (6 bases). Germline CDR1 reads SGHKS; CDR2 reads YYEKEE (reference sequence). This CDR3 comprises 13 residues. Trimming shortened V by 2 bases and J by 3 bases, and 9 bases separated the two germline ends. CDR3 coding DNA: TGTGCCAGCAGCTTCCAGGGGCACTACGAGCAGTACTTC. Its translation is CASSFQGHYEQYF.

V usage is TRBV27 and J usage is TRBJ2-3; D gene ambiguous. The germline gives CDR1 MNHEY, CDR2 SMNVEV (reference sequence). V was shortened by 6 bases and J by 7 bases, with 8 bases between the two germline ends. The CDR3 extends over 11 amino acids. The DNA for the CDR3 is TGTGCCAGCAGATCCCGGTATACGCAGTATTTT. Protein sequence: CASRSRYTQYF.

CDR3: CASSLAGDQPQHF. Written as DNA, the CDR3 is TGTGCCAGCAGCTTGGCAGGGGATCAGCCCCAGCATTTT. The rearrangement links TRBV5-5 to TRBJ1-5; D is possibly TRBD1 (6 bases). The CDR3 spans 13 residues. The germline V and J ends were trimmed by 0 bases and 5 bases, with 6 bases remaining between them. The germline CDR1 and CDR2 sequences are SGHKS and YYEKEE (reference sequence).

The CDR3 DNA follows: TGCAGCGTCACTTTTTTGCCGGGACAGGGTAGGACCGGGGAGCTGTTTTTT. Translating gives CSVTFLPGQGRTGELFF. The V and J genes are TRBV29-1 and TRBJ2-2; the match to TRBD1 covers 9 bases. This CDR3 comprises 17 residues. Germline CDR1 SQVTM, CDR2 ANQGSEA. V lost 6 bases to trimming and J lost 5 bases; unmatched junction nucleotides: 16.

The V gene is TRBV5-1, the J gene TRBJ2-2; 10 bases map to TRBD2. The trim removed 6 bases at V and 4 bases at J, leaving 9 bases unmatched. Germline-derived CDR1 and CDR2 are SGHRS and YFSETQ. The CDR3 totals 16 residues. CDR3: CASILRPSGGTGELFF. DNA for the CDR3: TGCGCCAGCATCCTACGGCCTAGCGGGGGCACCGGGGAGCTGTTTTTT.

The chain carries TRBV9 and TRBJ2-1, with 12 nucleotides matching TRBD2. Per the germline V gene, CDR1 is SGDLS and CDR2 is YYNGEE. CDR3 length: 16 residues. V trimming: 4 bases; J trimming: 4 bases; junction bases outside the gene matches: 6. The CDR3 DNA follows: TGTGCCAGCAGCCCACCTAGCGGGGGGGTATACAATGAGCAGTTCTTC. This codes for CASSPPSGGVYNEQFF.

This clone came up a few times. One end of the junction is discordant with germline, which a read error may explain. This chain's CDR3 is CSVGPSGGQHRGAVF. CDR3 DNA: TGCAGCGTTGGTCCTAGCGGGGGCCAACACCGGGGAGCTGTTTTT. The chain links TRBV29-1 to TRBJ2-2, with 10 bases aligning to TRBD2. From germline, CDR1 is SQVTM and CDR2 ANQGSEA. The CDR3 spans 15 residues.

The gene calls are TRBV27 and TRBJ2-3, with TRBD2 identical over 10 bases. Germline V gives CDR1 MNHEY, CDR2 SMNVEV (reference sequence). Trimming removed 7 bases from V and 4 bases from J; junction bases left unmatched: 5. The CDR3 loop spans 14 amino acids. The CDR3 loop is CASTERGGSDTQYF. CDR3 DNA sequence: TGTGCCAGCACCGAGCGGGGGGGATCAGATACGCAGTATTTT.